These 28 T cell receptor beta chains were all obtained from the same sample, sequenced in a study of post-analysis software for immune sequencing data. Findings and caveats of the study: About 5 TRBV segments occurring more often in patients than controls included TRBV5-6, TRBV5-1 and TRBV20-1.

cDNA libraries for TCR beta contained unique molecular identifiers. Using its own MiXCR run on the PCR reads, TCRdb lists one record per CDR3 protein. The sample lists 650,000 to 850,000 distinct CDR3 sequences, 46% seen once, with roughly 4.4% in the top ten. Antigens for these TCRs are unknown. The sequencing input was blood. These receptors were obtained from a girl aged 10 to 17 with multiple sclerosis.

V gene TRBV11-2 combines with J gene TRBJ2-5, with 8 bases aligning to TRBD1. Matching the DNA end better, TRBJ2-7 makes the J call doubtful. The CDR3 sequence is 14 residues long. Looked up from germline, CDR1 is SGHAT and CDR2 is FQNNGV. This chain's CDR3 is CASSARGLGNEQYF. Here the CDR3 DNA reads TGTGCCAGCAGCGCCAGGGGGCTTGGGAACGAGCAGTACTTC.

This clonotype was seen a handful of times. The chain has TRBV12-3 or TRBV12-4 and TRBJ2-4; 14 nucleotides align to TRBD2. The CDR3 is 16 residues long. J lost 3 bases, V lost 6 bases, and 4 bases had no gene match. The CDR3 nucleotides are TGTGCCAGCAGCTTGGGGACTAGCGGGAGCAAAAACATTCAGTACTTC. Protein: CASSLGTSGSKNIQYF.

The CDR3 protein is CASSFQAGPYNEQFF. In DNA, the CDR3 is TGTGCCAGCAGTTTCCAAGCGGGTCCCTACAATGAGCAGTTCTTC. The chain couples TRBV28 to TRBJ2-1; tentative D call: TRBD2 (6 bases). CDR3 length: 15 amino acids. Looked up from germline, CDR1 is MDHEN and CDR2 is SYDVKM. The V gene lost 3 bases and the J gene lost 2 bases, with 11 bases spanning the gap.

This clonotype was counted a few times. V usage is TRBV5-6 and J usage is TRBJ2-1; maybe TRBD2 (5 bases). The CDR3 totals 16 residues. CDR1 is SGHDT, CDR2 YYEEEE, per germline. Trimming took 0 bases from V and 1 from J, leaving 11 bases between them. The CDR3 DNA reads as TGTGCCAGCAGCTTGGGGGCTAGCTCTTCCTACAATGAGCAGTTCTTC. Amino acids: CASSLGASSSYNEQFF.

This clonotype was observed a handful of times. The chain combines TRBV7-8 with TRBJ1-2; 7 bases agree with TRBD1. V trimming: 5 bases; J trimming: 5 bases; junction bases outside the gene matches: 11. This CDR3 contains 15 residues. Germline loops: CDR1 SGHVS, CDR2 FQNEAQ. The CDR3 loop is CASSKRTGLTYGYTF. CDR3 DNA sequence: TGTGCCAGCAGCAAACGGACAGGACTCACTTATGGCTACACCTTC. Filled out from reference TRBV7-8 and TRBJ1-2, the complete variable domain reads GAGVSQSPRYKVAKRGQDVALRCDPISGHVSLFWYQQALGQGPEFLTYFQNEAQLDKSGLPSDRFFAERPEGSVSTLKIQRTQQEDSAVYLCASSKRTGLTYGYTFGSGTRLTVV.

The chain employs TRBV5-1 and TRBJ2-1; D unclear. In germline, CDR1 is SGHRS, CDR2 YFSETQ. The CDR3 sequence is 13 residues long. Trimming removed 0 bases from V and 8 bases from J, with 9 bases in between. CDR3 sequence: CASSLETHDEQFF. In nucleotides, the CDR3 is TGCGCCAGCAGCTTGGAGACTCATGATGAGCAGTTCTTC. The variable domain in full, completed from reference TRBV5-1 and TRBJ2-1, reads KAGVTQTPRYLIKTRGQQVTLSCSPISGHRSVSWYQQTPGQGLQFLFEYFSETQRNKGNFPGRFSGRQFSNSRSEMNVSTLELGDSALYLCASSLETHDEQFFGPGTRLTVL.

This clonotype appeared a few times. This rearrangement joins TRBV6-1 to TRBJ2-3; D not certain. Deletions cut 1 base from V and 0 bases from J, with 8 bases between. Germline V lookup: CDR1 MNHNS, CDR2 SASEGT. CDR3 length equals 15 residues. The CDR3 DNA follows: TGTGCCAGCAGTGAAGAGTGGCAGAGCACAGATACGCAGTATTTT. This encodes CASSEEWQSTDTQYF.

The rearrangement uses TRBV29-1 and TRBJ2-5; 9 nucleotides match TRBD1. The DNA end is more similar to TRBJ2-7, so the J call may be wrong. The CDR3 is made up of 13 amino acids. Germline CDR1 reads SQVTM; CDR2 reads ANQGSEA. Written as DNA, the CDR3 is TGCAGCGTGGATACCGGGACAGGGTCCGAGCAGTACTTC. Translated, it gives CSVDTGTGSEQYF.

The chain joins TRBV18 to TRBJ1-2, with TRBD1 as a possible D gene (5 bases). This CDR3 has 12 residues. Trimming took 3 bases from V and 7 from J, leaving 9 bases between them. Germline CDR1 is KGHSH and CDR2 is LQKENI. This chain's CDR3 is CASSPRGRGYTF. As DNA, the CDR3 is TGTGCCAGCTCACCGCGGGGACGTGGCTACACCTTC. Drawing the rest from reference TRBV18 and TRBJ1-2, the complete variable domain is NAGVMQNPRHLVRRRGQEARLRCSPMKGHSHVYWYRQLPEEGLKFMVYLQKENIIDESGMPKERFSAEFPKEGPSILRIQQVVRGDSAAYFCASSPRGRGYTFGSGTRLTVV.

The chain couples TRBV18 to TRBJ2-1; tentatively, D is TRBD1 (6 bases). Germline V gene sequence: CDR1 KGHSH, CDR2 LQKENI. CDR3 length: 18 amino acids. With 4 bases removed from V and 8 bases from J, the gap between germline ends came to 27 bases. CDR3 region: CASSRAPGTKTLNYEQFF. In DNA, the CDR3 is TGTGCCAGCTCACGAGCCCCCGGGACAAAAACCCTCAATTATGAGCAGTTCTTC.

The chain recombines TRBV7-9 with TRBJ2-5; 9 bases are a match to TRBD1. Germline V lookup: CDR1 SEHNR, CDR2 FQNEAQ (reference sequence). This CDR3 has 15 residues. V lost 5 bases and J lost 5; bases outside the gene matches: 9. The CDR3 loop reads CASSGRDRASETQYF. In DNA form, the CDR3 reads TGTGCCAGCAGCGGACGGGACAGGGCGTCGGAGACCCAGTACTTC.

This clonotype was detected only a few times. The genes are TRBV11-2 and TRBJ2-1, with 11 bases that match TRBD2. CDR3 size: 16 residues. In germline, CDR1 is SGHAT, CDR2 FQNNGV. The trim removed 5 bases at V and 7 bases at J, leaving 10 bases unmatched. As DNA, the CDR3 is TGTGCCAGCAGCGCGATAGCGGGAGGGCCAAGGAATGAGCAGTTCTTC. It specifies CASSAIAGGPRNEQFF.

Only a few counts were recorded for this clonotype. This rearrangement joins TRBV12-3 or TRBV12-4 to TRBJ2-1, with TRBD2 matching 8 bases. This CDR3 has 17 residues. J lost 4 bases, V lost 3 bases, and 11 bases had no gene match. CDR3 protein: CASSFSGGDGRYNEQFF. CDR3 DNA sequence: TGTGCCAGCAGTTTTTCGGGGGGGGACGGAAGATACAATGAGCAGTTCTTC.

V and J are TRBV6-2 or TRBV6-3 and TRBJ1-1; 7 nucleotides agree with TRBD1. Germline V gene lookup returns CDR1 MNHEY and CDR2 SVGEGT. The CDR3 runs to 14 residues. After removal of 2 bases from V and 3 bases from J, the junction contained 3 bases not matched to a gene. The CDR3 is CASSYSQGDTEAFF. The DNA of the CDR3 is TGTGCCAGCAGTTACAGTCAGGGGGACACTGAAGCTTTCTTT.

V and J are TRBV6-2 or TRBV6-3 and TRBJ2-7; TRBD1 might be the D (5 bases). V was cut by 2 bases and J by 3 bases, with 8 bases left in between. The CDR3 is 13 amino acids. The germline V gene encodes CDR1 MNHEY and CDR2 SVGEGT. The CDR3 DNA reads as TGTGCCAGCAGTTACGGACACCGCTACGAGCAGTACTTC. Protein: CASSYGHRYEQYF.

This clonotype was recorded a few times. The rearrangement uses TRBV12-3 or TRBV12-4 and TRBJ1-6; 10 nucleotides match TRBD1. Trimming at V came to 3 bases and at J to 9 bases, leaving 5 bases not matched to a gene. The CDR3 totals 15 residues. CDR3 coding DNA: TGTGCCAGCAGTTTTAGCCGGGACAGGGGTTCACCCCTCCACTTT. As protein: CASSFSRDRGSPLHF.

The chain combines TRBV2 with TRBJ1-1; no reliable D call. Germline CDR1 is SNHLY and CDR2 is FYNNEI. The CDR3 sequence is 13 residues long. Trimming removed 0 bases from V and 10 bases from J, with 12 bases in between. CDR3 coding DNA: TGTGCCAGCAGTGAAGCGCTCGGAAGCCGAGCTTTCTTT. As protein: CASSEALGSRAFF.

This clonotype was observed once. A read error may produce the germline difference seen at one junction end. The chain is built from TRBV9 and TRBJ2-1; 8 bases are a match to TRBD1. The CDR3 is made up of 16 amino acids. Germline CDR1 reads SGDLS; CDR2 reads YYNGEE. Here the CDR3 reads CASSGGGQGPYNEQFF. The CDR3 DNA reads TGTGCCAGTAGCGGAGGAGGACAGGGTCCCTACAATGAGCAGTTCTTC.

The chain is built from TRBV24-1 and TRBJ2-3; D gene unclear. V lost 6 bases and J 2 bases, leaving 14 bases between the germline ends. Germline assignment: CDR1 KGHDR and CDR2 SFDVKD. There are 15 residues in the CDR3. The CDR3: CATSPGYGNTDTQYF. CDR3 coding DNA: TGTGCCACCAGTCCCGGATACGGAAACACAGATACGCAGTATTTT.

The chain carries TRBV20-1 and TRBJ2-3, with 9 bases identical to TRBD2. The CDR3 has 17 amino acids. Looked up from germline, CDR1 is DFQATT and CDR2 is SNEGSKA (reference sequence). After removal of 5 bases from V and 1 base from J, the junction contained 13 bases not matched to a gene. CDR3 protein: CSAATSGGEKGTDTQYF. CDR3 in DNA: TGCAGTGCTGCGACTAGCGGAGGGGAGAAGGGCACAGATACGCAGTATTTT.

CDR3 sequence: CASSSGTSGSNEQYF. CDR3 DNA sequence: TGTGCCAGCAGCTCCGGGACTAGCGGGAGTAACGAGCAGTACTTC. This rearrangement joins TRBV5-8 to TRBJ2-7; TRBD2 matches at 14 bases. CDR1 is SGHTS, CDR2 YDEGEE, per germline. This CDR3 comprises 15 residues. Trimming removed 3 bases from V and 5 bases from J; junction bases left unmatched: 4.

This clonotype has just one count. This CDR3 reads CASSPKPGLAGFGTDTQYF. DNA for the CDR3: TGTGCCAGCAGCCCCAAACCGGGACTAGCGGGATTCGGGACAGATACGCAGTATTTT. The V and J genes are TRBV7-3 and TRBJ2-3; 13 positions match TRBD2. The CDR3 consists of 19 residues. Germline CDR1 and CDR2: SGHTA and FQGTGA. V lost 5 bases to trimming and J lost 3 bases; unmatched junction nucleotides: 14.

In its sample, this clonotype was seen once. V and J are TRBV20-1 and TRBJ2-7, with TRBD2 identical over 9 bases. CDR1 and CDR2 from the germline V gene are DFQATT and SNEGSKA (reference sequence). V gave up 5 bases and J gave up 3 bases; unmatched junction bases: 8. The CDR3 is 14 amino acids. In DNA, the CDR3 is TGCAGTGCTCCTCAGCGGGAGGCTCTCTACGAGCAGTACTTC. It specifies CSAPQREALYEQYF.

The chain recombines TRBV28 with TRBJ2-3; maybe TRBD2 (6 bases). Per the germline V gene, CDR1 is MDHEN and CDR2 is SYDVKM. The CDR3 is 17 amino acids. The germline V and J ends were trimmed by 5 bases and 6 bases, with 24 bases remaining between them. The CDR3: CASSPQSPSAHGDTQYF. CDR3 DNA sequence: TGTGCCAGCAGTCCTCAGTCCCCTAGCGCCCACGGGGATACGCAGTATTTT.

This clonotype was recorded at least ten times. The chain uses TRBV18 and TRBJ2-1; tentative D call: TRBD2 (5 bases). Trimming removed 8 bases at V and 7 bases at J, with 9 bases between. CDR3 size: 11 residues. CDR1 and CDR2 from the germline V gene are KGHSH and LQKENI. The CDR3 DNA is TGTGCCAGCAGCCCGGGGAATGAGCAGTTCTTC. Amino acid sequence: CASSPGNEQFF.

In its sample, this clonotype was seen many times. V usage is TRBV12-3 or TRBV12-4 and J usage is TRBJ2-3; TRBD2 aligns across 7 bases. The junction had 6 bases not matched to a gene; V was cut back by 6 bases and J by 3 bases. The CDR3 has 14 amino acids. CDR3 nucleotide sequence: TGTGCCAGCAGCAGGGACTATTCGACAGATACGCAGTATTTT. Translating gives CASSRDYSTDTQYF.

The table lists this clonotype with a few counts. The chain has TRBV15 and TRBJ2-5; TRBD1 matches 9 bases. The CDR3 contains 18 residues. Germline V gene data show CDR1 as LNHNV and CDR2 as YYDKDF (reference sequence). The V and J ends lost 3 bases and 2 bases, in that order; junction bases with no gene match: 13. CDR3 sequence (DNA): TGTGCCACCAGCAGCCTCATCAGGACAGGGGCCCAGCAAGAGACCCAGTACTTC. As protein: CATSSLIRTGAQQETQYF.

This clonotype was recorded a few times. The chain's CDR3 is CASSHGTVWYF. DNA for the CDR3: TGTGCCAGCAGCCACGGGACAGTTTGGTATTTT. The chain recombines TRBV6-2 or TRBV6-3 with TRBJ2-3; 7 nucleotides line up with TRBD1. The CDR3 consists of 11 residues. Germline V gene lookup returns CDR1 MNHEY and CDR2 SVGEGT. Trimming cost V 6 bases and J 14 bases; bases outside gene matches: 8.